The source of this T cell receptor (beta chain) is a study of T cell changes during pregnancy in multiple sclerosis. The table came from immunoSEQ multiplex PCR; TCRdb's copy has only in-frame clones and leaves some out. The top ten hold approximately 1.4% of the sample, which has some 41,000 clones, approximately 90% seen once. CDR3 length: 12 amino acids. V lost 5 bases and J 4 bases, leaving 8 bases between the germline ends. Germline values: CDR1 SGHTA, CDR2 FQGNSA. The chain joins TRBV7-2 to TRBJ2-5, with D perhaps TRBD2 (5 bases). The source is a female donor with multiple sclerosis, enrolled in a pregnancy study. Material: PBMCs (not recorded whether the cells were cultured). The CDR3 DNA follows: TGTGCCAGCAGCCCCCGGGGAGAGACCCAGTACTTC. It yields the protein CASSPRGETQYF.